This T cell receptor beta chain was found in a study of blood T cell repertoires in COVID-19 (dated by TCRdb to the early 2020s). Regarding the complete study: Samples from collaborators originated in the United States, Italy and Spain and spanned both the acute and convalescent phases of COVID-19. Samples were obtained from the ongoing ImmuneRACE study (first 160 participants) and from approximately 1,200 subjects provided by 6 global collaborators. The dataset comprised deeply sampled blood TCRbeta repertoires from subjects exposed to, actively infected with, or recovered from COVID-19. Sample metadata almost always included a de-identified subject ID, COVID-19 status, age in years and sex. The material from the prospective study consisted of cDNA or gDNA derived from T cells, B-cell-depleted T cells, or PBMCs. The repertoires were released in a freely available public database meant as a resource for research on the immune response to SARS-CoV-2. Where available, HLA class I and class II types were obtained from metadata supplied by the sample provider rather than from assay-based typing.

Collaborating institutions collected whole blood in K2EDTA tubes following their own protocols. Collaborator samples were shipped for TCRbeta analysis as frozen whole blood, isolated PBMCs, or DNA extracted from either sample type. From the germline V gene, CDR1 is SQVTM and CDR2 is ANQGSEA. Here V drops 6 bases and J drops 3 bases, and the junction holds 10 bases not matched to any gene. From the cysteine up to the phenylalanine, the CDR3 has a length of 14 residues. The kept DNA is CDR3 alone, 42 bases in frame from the first base. TCRbeta CDR3 regions were amplified from genomic DNA by means of the immunoSEQ Assay, a bias-controlled multiplex PCR. The published analysis was carried out like this. The number of nucleated cells in each sample was estimated from the amplification of reference gene primers within the assay. Sequence reads were collapsed and filtered to measure the absolute abundance of every unique TCRbeta CDR3 rearrangement. For each sample, productive Simpson clonality was calculated as the square root of Simpson's diversity index over productive rearrangements. Here the immuneACCESS table is served through TCRdb, limited to in-frame sequences with V and J called. Missing clones are a known gap in these copies; in checked studies unresolved V genes cover under half, and the rest lacks a known reason. That table supplies the V and J calls and clone size; D and trimming were determined from the DNA. This sample has more than 70,000 clones in its table, and about 88% of those were observed once. Of the sample, approximately 9.7% is held by the ten largest clones.

On this clone itself: The antigen it recognizes is unknown. Nothing much larger sits one base from this clone, and base qualities are not available.

What the study reported, not specific to this receptor: The amount of clinical and demographic metadata varied by source and participant and was provided uncurated.

The sample was peripheral blood. The source is a human donor in a cohort sampled during active COVID-19. The chain couples TRBV29-1 to TRBJ1-1; 7 bases in the middle match TRBD1. The CDR3 reads as follows: CSVDGSGGDTEAFF. The nucleotides are TGCAGCGTCGACGGTTCAGGGGGAGACACTGAAGCTTTCTTT.